A single sample gave rise to the 18 T cell receptor beta chains below, sequenced in a study of blood T cell repertoires in COVID-19. TCRdb keeps only in-frame clones here, not all; method: immunoSEQ multiplex PCR. The sample lists roughly 250,000 clones; 75% to 90% were seen once. Sequencing was performed on peripheral blood. Source of these receptors: a woman aged 60-70 years with active or convalescent COVID-19.

The chain carries TRBV7-2 and TRBJ2-1, with 7 bases lining up with TRBD1. V was clipped by 1 base and J by 3 bases; unmatched bases: 9. The germline gives CDR1 SGHTA, CDR2 FQGNSA. The CDR3 has 17 residues. CDR3 sequence: CASSLGSLGGHYNEQFF. CDR3 coding DNA: TGTGCCAGCAGCTTAGGTTCCCTAGGGGGCCACTACAATGAGCAGTTCTTC.

This clone was recorded once. The chain carries TRBV28 and TRBJ1-2, with D tentatively TRBD1 (5 bases). CDR1 is MDHEN and CDR2 is SYDVKM in the germline V gene. The CDR3 is 15 residues long. Trimming removed 6 bases from V and 4 bases from J, with 18 bases in between. Here the CDR3 DNA reads TGTGCCAGCAGCCTAGAAGGACAAGCCTCCTATGGCTACACCTTC. Its translation is CASSLEGQASYGYTF.

The chain has TRBV9 and TRBJ2-2, with TRBD2 matching 7 bases. CDR1 SGDLS and CDR2 YYNGEE come from the germline V gene. J gave up 1 base and V 4 bases, and 7 bases lay outside the gene matches. The CDR3 loop spans 16 amino acids. CDR3 region: CASSPRTRMNTGELFF. Written as DNA, the CDR3 is TGTGCCAGCAGCCCACGGACTAGGATGAACACCGGGGAGCTGTTTTTT.

The V gene is TRBV6-5, the J gene TRBJ1-4; 9 bases fit TRBD1. Germline V lookup: CDR1 MNHEY, CDR2 SVGAGI. Trimming cost V 8 bases and J 8 bases; bases outside gene matches: 9. This CDR3 is 14 amino acids long. The CDR3 loop reads CASGAGTGIEKLFF. The CDR3 DNA is TGTGCCAGCGGGGCCGGGACAGGGATCGAAAAACTGTTTTTT.

J is TRBJ1-1 and V is TRBV5-1; D uncertain. Germline values: CDR1 SGHRS, CDR2 YFSETQ. The CDR3 is 14 residues long. V was clipped by 4 bases and J by 5 bases, with 15 bases between them. CDR3 amino acids: CASSTGVGRTEAFF. In nucleotides, the CDR3 is TGCGCCAGCAGCACTGGGGTTGGGAGGACTGAAGCTTTCTTT.

This chain joins TRBV5-1 and TRBJ1-1; perhaps TRBD1 as D (5 bases). The CDR3 consists of 12 residues. Per the germline V gene, CDR1 is SGHRS and CDR2 is YFSETQ. The V and J ends lost 4 bases and 8 bases respectively, with 12 bases between them. The CDR3: CASSPGGREAFF. CDR3 in DNA: TGCGCCAGCAGCCCGGGGGGTAGGGAAGCTTTCTTT.

V and J are TRBV18 and TRBJ1-2; 9 nucleotides line up with TRBD1. The trim removed 4 bases at V and 6 bases at J, leaving 6 bases unmatched. The CDR3 is made up of 14 amino acids. Germline CDR1 KGHSH, CDR2 LQKENI. Written as DNA, the CDR3 is TGTGCCAGCTCACGTGCCGGGACAGGGAATGGCTACACCTTC. Encoded protein: CASSRAGTGNGYTF.

The chain carries TRBV30 and TRBJ2-1; 14 positions match TRBD2. CDR1 and CDR2 from the germline V gene are GTSNPN and SVGIG (reference sequence). J gave up 2 bases and V 4 bases, and 19 bases lay outside the gene matches. The length of the CDR3 is 21 residues. The CDR3 spells CAWTPAHGLAGGPGPYNEQFF. In DNA form, the CDR3 reads TGTGCCTGGACCCCAGCCCATGGACTAGCGGGGGGCCCGGGTCCCTACAATGAGCAGTTCTTC.

The DNA for the CDR3 is TGCGCCAGCAGTTTAAGGCTAGCGGGGGGGTCCTACGAGCAGTACTTC. It translates to CASSLRLAGGSYEQYF. The genes are TRBV5-1 and TRBJ2-7, with TRBD2 matching 12 bases. V trimming: 5 bases; J trimming: 1 base; junction bases outside the gene matches: 7. CDR1 is SGHRS, CDR2 YFSETQ, per germline. The CDR3 totals 16 residues.

This clone appeared a single time. The CDR3 DNA is TGTGCCAGCAGTGACCCTAGACAGGGGACTATCAAAAACATTCAGTACTTC. This codes for CASSDPRQGTIKNIQYF. The gene calls are TRBV2 and TRBJ2-4, with a weak D call TRBD1 (8 bases). Germline CDR1 reads SNHLY; CDR2 reads FYNNEI. V lost 3 bases, J lost 3 bases, and 18 bases lay in between. The CDR3 is made up of 17 amino acids.

This CDR3 is CASSIGFTSSGNIQYF. DNA of the CDR3: TGTGCCAGTAGTATCGGATTTACGTCTTCGGGAAACATTCAGTACTTC. This rearrangement joins TRBV19 to TRBJ2-4, with D unresolved. The CDR3 consists of 16 residues. CDR1 is LNHDA, CDR2 SQIVND, per germline (reference sequence). V shed 3 bases and J shed 6 bases, with 18 bases lying between them.

The J gene is TRBJ2-3, the V gene TRBV11-2; tentatively, D is TRBD1 (6 bases). Trimming stripped 2 bases from V and 4 bases from J, with 16 bases between. This CDR3 contains 16 residues. CDR1 SGHAT and CDR2 FQNNGV come from the germline V gene. CDR3 region: CASSLIGPQGSDTQYF. The CDR3 DNA reads as TGTGCCAGCAGCTTAATCGGGCCACAGGGCTCAGATACGCAGTATTTT.

This clone was seen a handful of times. This sequence joins TRBV30 and TRBJ1-5, with D possibly TRBD1 on 6 matching bases. CDR1 and CDR2 from the germline V gene are GTSNPN and SVGIG (reference sequence). The CDR3 covers 16 residues. V lost 0 bases and J 5 bases, leaving 17 bases between the germline ends. CDR3 sequence (DNA): TGTGCCTGGAGTGTACAGGGAAAGGGTTCGGATCAGCCCCAGCATTTT. It specifies CAWSVQGKGSDQPQHF.

The chain has TRBV6-2 or TRBV6-3 and TRBJ1-5; TRBD1 agrees at 9 bases. Trimming removed 3 bases from V and 2 bases from J; junction bases left unmatched: 11. Germline CDR1 MNHEY, CDR2 SVGEGT. The CDR3 runs 18 residues. The CDR3 coding sequence is TGTGCCAGCAGTTATCCCGGGACAGGGAAGTTTGGCAATCAGCCCCAGCATTTT. The encoded protein is CASSYPGTGKFGNQPQHF.

CDR3 nucleotides: TGTGCCAGCAGCCAAGATAGGGGGCAGGGTTACGAGCAGTACTTC. Protein sequence: CASSQDRGQGYEQYF. This chain joins TRBV14 and TRBJ2-7, with TRBD1 matching over 7 bases. The CDR3 extends over 15 amino acids. CDR1 SGHDN and CDR2 FVKESK come from the germline V gene. V lost 0 bases and J lost 4; bases outside the gene matches: 6.

This clone was counted once. The chain is built from TRBV4-3 and TRBJ2-7; 7 nucleotides agree with TRBD1. J was trimmed by 9 bases and V by 5 bases; bases with no gene match: 10. The germline gives CDR1 LGHNA, CDR2 YSLEER. The CDR3 is 13 amino acids. In nucleotides, the CDR3 is TGCGCCAGCAGCGCTCGACAGGGTGTCGGGCAGTACTTC. As protein: CASSARQGVGQYF.

The chain links TRBV7-2 to TRBJ2-3; no clear D gene. Between the trimmed V and J ends, which lost 4 bases and 6 bases, there was a span of 11 bases. Germline loops: CDR1 SGHTA, CDR2 FQGNSA. CDR3 length: 13 residues. The CDR3 DNA reads as TGTGCCAGCAGCTCCTTAGTCCGTGATACGCAGTATTTT. Its translation: CASSSLVRDTQYF.

This chain joins TRBV18 and TRBJ1-2; 10 nucleotides align to TRBD1. V shed 3 bases and J 6 bases; nucleotides not matched to a gene: 7. The V gene's germline CDR1 is KGHSH and CDR2 LQKENI. This CDR3 has 15 residues. This CDR3 is CASSPTGGAGNGYTF. The CDR3 bases are TGTGCCAGCTCACCGACAGGGGGCGCAGGGAATGGCTACACCTTC.